Sequencing of this T cell receptor (beta chain) was carried out in a study of radiotherapy plus CTLA-4 blockade in lung cancer. With ipilimumab providing CTLA-4 blockade, focal radiation was administered to patients who had chemo-refractory metastatic non-small-cell lung cancer. Produced via immunoSEQ multiplex PCR; TCRdb's table is partial and in-frame only. The data hold about 59,000 clones, with around 68% observed a single time. A few counts support this clone. The specimen was peripheral blood, collected from a patient treated with radiotherapy plus ipilimumab. This sequence was found in a human donor with non-small cell lung cancer whose response to radiotherapy plus ipilimumab could not be evaluated.

CDR3 protein: CASSYLGQGVNTEAFF. CDR3 nucleotide sequence: TGTGCCAGCAGTTACTTGGGACAGGGAGTGAACACTGAAGCTTTCTTT. The gene calls are TRBV6-5 and TRBJ1-1; 9 nucleotides line up with TRBD1. This CDR3 is 16 amino acids long. Germline V gives CDR1 MNHEY, CDR2 SVGAGI. V dropped 1 base and J dropped 0; count of bases not matched to a gene: 3.